This T cell receptor (beta chain) was captured by sequencing in a study of cytotoxic CD8 clonotypes in ibrutinib-treated CLL. This clone came up a few times. Roughly 2 micrograms of genomic DNA from cryopreserved PBMCs went into TCR beta libraries. The CDR3 covers 11 residues. V lost 2 bases, J lost 7 bases, and 9 bases lay in between. CDR1 DFQATT and CDR2 SNEGSKA come from the germline V gene (reference sequence). The repertoire was sequenced with immunoSEQ multiplex PCR; TCRdb's copy has only in-frame clones and lacks some. The sample records tens of thousands of clones, around three fifths being singletons.

This receptor was identified in a human donor with chronic lymphocytic leukemia. The rearrangement uses TRBV20-1 and TRBJ2-7, with D unclear. The sequenced sample was PBMCs, obtained after 12 months of ibrutinib treatment. CDR3 region: CSARLLFEQYF. In nucleotides, the CDR3 is TGCAGTGCTAGACTCCTCTTTGAGCAGTACTTC.